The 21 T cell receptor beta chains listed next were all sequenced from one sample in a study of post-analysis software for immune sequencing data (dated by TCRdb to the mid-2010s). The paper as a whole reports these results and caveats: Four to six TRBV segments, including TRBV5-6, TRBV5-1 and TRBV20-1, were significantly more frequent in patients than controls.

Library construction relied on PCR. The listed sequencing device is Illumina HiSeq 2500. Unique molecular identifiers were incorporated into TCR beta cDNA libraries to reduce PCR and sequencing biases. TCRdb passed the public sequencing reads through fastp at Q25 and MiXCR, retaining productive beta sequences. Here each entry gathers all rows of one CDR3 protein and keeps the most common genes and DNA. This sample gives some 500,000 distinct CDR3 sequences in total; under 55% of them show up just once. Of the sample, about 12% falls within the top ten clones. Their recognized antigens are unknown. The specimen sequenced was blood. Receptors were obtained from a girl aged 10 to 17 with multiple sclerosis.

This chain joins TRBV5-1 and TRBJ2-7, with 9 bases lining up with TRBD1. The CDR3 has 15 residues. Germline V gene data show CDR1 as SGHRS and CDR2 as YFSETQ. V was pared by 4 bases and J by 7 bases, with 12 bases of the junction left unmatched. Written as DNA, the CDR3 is TGCGCCAGCAGCCCAACCGGGACAGGGTCTTGGGAGCAGTACTTC. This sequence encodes CASSPTGTGSWEQYF. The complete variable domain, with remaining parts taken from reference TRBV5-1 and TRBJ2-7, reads KAGVTQTPRYLIKTRGQQVTLSCSPISGHRSVSWYQQTPGQGLQFLFEYFSETQRNKGNFPGRFSGRQFSNSRSEMNVSTLELGDSALYLCASSPTGTGSWEQYFGPGTRLTVT.

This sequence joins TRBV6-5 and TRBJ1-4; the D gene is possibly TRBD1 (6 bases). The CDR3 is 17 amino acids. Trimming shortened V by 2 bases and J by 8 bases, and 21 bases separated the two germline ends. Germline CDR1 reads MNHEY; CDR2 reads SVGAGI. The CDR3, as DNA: TGTGCCAGCAGTTACGCAGTCACGGGACAAACGGACGAAAAACTGTTTTTT. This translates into CASSYAVTGQTDEKLFF.

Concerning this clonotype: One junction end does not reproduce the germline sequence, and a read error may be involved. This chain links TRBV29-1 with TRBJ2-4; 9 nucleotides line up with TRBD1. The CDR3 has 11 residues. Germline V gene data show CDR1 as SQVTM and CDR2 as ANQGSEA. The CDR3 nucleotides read TGCAGCGTTGAAGAGGGGGGACAGGGTTCGTTC. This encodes CSVEEGGQGSF.

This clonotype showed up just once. CDR3 protein: CARSDGRPNQPQHF. DNA of the CDR3: TGTGCCAGGTCGGACGGCCGCCCCAATCAGCCCCAGCATTTT. The genes are TRBV25-1 and TRBJ1-5; D unclear. CDR1 MGHDK and CDR2 SYGVNS come from the germline V gene. V was clipped by 9 bases and J by 3 bases, with 15 bases between them. The CDR3 has 14 amino acids.

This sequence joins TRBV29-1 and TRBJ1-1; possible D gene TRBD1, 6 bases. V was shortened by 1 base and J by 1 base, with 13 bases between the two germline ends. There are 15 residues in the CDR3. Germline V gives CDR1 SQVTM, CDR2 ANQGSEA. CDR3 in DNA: TGCAGCGTTGAAGGGGACACTGCCCCGAACACTGAAGCTTTCTTT. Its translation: CSVEGDTAPNTEAFF.

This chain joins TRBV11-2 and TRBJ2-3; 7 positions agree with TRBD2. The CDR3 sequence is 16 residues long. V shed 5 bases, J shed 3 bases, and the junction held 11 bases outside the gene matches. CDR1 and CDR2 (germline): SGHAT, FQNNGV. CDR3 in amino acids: CASSPLGGRGTDTQYF. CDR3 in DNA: TGTGCCAGCAGCCCCCTGGGAGGGAGAGGGACAGATACGCAGTATTTT.

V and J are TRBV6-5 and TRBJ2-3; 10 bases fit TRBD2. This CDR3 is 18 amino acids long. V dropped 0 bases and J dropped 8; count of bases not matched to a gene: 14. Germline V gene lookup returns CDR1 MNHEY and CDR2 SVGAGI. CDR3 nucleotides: TGTGCCAGCAGTTACTCGTTACTAGCGGGATCTGGGGGGCCTACGCAGTATTTT. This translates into CASSYSLLAGSGGPTQYF.

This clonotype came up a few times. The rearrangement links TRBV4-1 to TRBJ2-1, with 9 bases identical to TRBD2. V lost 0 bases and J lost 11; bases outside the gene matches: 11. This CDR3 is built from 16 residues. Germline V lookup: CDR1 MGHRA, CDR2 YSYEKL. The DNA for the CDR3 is TGCGCCAGCAGCCAAGATCGATGGGCTAGCGGGGATCAGCAGTTCTTC. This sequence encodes CASSQDRWASGDQQFF.

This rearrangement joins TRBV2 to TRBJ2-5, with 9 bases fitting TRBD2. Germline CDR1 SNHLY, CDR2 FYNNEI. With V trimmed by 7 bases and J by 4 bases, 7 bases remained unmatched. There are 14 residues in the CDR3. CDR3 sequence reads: CASNWGAGGETQYF. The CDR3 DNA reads TGTGCCAGCAATTGGGGAGCGGGAGGAGAGACCCAGTACTTC.

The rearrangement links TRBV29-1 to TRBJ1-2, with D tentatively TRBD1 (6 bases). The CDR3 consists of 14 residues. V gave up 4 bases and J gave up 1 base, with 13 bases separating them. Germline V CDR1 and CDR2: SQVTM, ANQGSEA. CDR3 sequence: CSVGKGGLNYGYTF. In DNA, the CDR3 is TGCAGCGTTGGGAAAGGGGGGCTTAACTATGGCTACACCTTC. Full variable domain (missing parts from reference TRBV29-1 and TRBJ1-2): SAVISQKPSRDICQRGTSLTIQCQVDSQVTMMFWYRQQPGQSLTLIATANQGSEATYESGFVIDKFPISRPNLTFSTLTVSNMSPEDSSIYLCSVGKGGLNYGYTFGSGTRLTVV.

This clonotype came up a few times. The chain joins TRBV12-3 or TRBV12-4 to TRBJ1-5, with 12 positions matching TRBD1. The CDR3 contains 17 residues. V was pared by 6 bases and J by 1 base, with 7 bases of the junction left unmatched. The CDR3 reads CASSSPGQGASNQPQHF. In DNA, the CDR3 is TGTGCCAGCAGCTCGCCGGGACAGGGGGCAAGCAATCAGCCCCAGCATTTT.

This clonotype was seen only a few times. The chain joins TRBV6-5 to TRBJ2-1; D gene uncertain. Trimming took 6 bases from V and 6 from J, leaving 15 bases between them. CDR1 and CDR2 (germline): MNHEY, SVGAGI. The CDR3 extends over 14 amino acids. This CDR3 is CASSRIGSINEQFF. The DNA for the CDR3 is TGTGCCAGCAGCCGGATTGGGTCGATCAATGAGCAGTTCTTC.

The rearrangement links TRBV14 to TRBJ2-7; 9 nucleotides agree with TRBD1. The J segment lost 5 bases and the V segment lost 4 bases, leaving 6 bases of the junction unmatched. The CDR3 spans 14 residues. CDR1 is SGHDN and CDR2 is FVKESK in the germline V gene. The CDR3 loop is CASSPWTGENEQYF. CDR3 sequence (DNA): TGTGCCAGCAGCCCCTGGACAGGGGAAAACGAGCAGTACTTC.

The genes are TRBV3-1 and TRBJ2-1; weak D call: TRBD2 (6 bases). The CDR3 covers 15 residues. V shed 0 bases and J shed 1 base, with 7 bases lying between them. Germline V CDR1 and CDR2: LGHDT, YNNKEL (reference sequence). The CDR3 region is CASSQEGTSYNEQFF. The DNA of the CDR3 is TGTGCCAGCAGCCAAGAAGGGACTTCCTACAATGAGCAGTTCTTC.

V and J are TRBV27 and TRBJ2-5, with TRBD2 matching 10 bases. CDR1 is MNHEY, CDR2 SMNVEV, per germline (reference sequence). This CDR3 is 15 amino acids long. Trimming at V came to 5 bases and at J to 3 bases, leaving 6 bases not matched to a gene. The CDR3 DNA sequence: TGTGCCAGCAGTGATAGGCTAGCGGGAGAAGAGACCCAGTACTTC. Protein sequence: CASSDRLAGEETQYF.

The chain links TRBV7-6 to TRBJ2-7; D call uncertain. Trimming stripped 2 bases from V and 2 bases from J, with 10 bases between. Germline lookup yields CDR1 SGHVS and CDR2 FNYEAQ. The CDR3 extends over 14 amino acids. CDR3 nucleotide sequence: TGTGCCAGCAGCTTAAACAGCCGTCCCTACGAGCAGTACTTC. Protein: CASSLNSRPYEQYF.

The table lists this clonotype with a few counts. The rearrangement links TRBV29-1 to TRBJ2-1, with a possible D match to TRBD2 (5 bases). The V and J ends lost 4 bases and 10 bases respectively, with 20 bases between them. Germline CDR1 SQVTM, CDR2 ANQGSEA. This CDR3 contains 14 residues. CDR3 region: CSVVMDGGSGEQFF. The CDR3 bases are TGCAGCGTTGTGATGGACGGAGGCTCAGGAGAGCAGTTCTTC.

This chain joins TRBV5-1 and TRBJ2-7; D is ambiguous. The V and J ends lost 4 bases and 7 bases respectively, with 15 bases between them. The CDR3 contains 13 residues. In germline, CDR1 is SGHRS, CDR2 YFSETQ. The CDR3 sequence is CASSTGPQEEQYF. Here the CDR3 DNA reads TGCGCCAGCAGCACCGGACCTCAGGAAGAGCAGTACTTC.

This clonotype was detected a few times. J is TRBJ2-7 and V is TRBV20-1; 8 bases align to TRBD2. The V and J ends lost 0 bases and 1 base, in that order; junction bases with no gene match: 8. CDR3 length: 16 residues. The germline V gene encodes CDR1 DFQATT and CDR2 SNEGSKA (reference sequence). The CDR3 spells CSARDLGSGDSYEQYF. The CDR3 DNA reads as TGCAGTGCTAGAGATCTGGGTAGCGGGGATTCCTACGAGCAGTACTTC.

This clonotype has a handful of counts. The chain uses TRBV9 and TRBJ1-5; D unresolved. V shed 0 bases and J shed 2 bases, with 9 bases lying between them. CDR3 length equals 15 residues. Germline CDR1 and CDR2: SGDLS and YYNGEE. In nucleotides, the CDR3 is TGTGCCAGCAGCGTAGATAGTGGGGGCAATCAGCCCCAGCATTTT. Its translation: CASSVDSGGNQPQHF.

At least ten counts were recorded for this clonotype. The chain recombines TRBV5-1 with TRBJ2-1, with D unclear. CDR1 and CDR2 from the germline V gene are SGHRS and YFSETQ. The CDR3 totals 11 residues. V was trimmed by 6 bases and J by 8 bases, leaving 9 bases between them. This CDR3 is CASTNFDEQFF. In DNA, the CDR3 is TGCGCCAGCACTAACTTCGATGAGCAGTTCTTC.